This T cell receptor (beta chain) was sequenced during a study of cytotoxic CD8 clonotypes in ibrutinib-treated CLL. Clones were read by immunoSEQ multiplex PCR, and TCRdb kept only the in-frame ones, dropping some. The sample shows about 140,000 clones, around 93% of them seen only once. The CDR3 is 13 residues long. Germline CDR1 and CDR2: SEHNR and FQNEAQ (reference sequence). V was shortened by 1 base and J by 8 bases, with 9 bases between the two germline ends. J is TRBJ2-1 and V is TRBV7-9; no reliable D call. This TCR derives from a human donor with chronic lymphocytic leukemia. The specimen comprised PBMCs, sampled after 12 months of ibrutinib treatment. The CDR3 loop is CASSLVLSDEQFF. The CDR3, as DNA: TGTGCCAGCAGCTTAGTTTTGAGCGATGAGCAGTTCTTC. Complete variable domain (other parts from reference TRBV7-9 and TRBJ2-1): DTGVSQNPRHKITKRGQNVTFRCDPISEHNRLYWYRQTLGQGPEFLTYFQNEAQLEKSRLLSDRFSAERPKGSFSTLEIQRTEQGDSAMYLCASSLVLSDEQFFGPGTRLTVL.